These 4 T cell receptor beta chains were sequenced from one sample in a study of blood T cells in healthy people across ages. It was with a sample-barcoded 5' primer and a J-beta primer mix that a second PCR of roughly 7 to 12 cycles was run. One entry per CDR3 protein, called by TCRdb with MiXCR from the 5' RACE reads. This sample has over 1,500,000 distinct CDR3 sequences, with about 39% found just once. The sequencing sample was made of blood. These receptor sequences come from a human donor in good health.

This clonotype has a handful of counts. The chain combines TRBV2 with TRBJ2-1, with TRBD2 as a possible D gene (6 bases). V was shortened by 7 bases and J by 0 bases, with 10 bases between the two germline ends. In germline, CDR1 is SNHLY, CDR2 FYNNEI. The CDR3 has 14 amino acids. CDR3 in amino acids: CASTGDSSYNEQFF. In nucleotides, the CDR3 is TGTGCCAGCACGGGAGACAGCTCCTACAATGAGCAGTTCTTC.

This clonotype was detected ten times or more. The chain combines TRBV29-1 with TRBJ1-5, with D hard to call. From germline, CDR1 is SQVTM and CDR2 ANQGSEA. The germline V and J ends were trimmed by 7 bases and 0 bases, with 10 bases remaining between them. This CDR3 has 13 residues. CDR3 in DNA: TGCAGCGCTGCACTTGATAGCAATCAGCCCCAGCATTTT. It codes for CSAALDSNQPQHF.

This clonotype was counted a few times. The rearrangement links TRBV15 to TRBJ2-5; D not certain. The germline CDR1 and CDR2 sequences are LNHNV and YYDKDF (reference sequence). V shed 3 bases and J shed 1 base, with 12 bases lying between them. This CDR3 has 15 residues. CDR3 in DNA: TGTGCCACCAGCAGCCCTTTTCGAGGCCAAGAGACCCAGTACTTC. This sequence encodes CATSSPFRGQETQYF.

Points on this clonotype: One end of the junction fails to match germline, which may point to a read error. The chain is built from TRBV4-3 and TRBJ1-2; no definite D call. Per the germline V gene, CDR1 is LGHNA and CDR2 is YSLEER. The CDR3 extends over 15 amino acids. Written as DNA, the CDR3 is TGCACCAGCAGCCAAGTAGTCGTTATGAACTATGGCTACACCTTC. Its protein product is CTSSQVVVMNYGYTF.